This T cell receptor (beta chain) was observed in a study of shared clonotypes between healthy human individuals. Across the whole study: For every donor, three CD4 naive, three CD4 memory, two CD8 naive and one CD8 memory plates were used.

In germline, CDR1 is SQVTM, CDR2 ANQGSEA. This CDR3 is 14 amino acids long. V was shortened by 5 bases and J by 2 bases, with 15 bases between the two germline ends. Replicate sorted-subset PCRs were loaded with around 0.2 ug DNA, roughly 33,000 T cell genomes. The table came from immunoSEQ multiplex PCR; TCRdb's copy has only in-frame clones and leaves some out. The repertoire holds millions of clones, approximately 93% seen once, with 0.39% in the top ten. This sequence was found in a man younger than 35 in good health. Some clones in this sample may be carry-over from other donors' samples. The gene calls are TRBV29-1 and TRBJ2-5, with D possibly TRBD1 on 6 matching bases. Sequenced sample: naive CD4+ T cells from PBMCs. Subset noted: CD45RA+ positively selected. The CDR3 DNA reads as TGCAGCGTTACCGGACAGAACCTTCAAGAGACCCAGTACTTC. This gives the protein CSVTGQNLQETQYF.